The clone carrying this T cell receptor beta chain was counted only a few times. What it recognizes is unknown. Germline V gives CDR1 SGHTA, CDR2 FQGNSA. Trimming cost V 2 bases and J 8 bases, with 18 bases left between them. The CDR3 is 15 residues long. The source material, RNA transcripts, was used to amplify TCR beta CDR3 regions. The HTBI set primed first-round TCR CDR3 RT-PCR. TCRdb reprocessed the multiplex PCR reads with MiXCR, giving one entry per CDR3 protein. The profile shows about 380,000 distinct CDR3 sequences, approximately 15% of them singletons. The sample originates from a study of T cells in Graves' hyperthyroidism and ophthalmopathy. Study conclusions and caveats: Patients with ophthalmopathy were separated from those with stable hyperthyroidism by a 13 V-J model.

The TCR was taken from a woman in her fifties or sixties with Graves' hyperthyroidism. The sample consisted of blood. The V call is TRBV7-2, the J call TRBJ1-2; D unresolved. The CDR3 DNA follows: TGTGCCAGCAGCTTAATGCCGGGATCCTCGGACGGCTACACCTTC. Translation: CASSLMPGSSDGYTF.